The T cell receptor (beta chain) described here comes from a study of read filtering for tumor transcriptome and immune sequencing. General study findings and limits: Even smaller IR-seq throughput identified most shared clonotypes. The sorted CD138-negative fraction was a mixed bone marrow immune population, not purified T cells.

The library was built from roughly 400 ng RNA with molecular barcoded adaptors for alpha/delta and beta/gamma chains. TCRdb reprocessed the reads via MiXCR and lists one record per CDR3 protein. The data contain 100,000 to 150,000 distinct CDR3 sequences, about 13% of them singletons. CDR3 size: 18 residues. Germline CDR1 SGHAT, CDR2 FQNNGV. With 2 bases removed from V and 0 bases from J, the gap between germline ends came to 14 bases. Only a few counts were recorded for this clonotype. No antigen is known for it. The sequence was collected from a donor older than 35 with multiple myeloma. The sequencing sample was made of a population of CD138-negative cells sorted from bone marrow. The genes are TRBV11-2 and TRBJ1-6; no definite D call. This CDR3 is CASSLRPSGSSYNSPLHF. The CDR3 DNA sequence: TGTGCCAGCAGCTTAAGGCCGTCCGGAAGCTCCTATAATTCACCCCTCCACTTT. Full variable domain (remainder filled in from reference TRBV11-2 and TRBJ1-6): EAGVAQSPRYKIIEKRQSVAFWCNPISGHATLYWYQQILGQGPKLLIQFQNNGVVDDSQLPKDRFSAERLKGVDSTLKIQPAKLEDSAVYLCASSLRPSGSSYNSPLHFGNGTRLTVT.